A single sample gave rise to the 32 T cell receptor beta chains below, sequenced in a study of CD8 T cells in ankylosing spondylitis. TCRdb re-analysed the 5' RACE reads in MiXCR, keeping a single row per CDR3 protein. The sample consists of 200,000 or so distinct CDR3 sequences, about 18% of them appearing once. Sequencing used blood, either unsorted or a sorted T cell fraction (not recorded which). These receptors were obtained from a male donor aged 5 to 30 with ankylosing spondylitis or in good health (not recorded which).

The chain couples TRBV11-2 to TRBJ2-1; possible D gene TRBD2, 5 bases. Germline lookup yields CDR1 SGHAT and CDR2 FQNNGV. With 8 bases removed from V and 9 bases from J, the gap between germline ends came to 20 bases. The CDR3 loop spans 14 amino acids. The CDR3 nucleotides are TGTGCCAGCGGACTGATCTCTGGGCCGGGTGAGCAGTTCTTC. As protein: CASGLISGPGEQFF.

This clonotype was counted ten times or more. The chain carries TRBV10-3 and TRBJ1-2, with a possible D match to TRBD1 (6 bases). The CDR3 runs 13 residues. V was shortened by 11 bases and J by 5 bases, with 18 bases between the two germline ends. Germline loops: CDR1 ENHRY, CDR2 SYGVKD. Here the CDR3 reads CASGSRGEYGYTF. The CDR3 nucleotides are TGTGCCTCGGGGAGCAGGGGAGAATATGGCTACACCTTC.

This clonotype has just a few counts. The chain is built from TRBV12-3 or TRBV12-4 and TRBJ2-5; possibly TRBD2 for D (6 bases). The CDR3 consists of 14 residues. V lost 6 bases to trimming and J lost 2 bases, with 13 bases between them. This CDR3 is CASRMGGGQETQYF. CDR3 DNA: TGTGCCAGCAGGATGGGAGGAGGGCAAGAGACCCAGTACTTC.

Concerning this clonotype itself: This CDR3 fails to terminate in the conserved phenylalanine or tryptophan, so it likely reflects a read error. Written as DNA, the CDR3 is TGTGCCATCAGTGGAGGCGGAGGAAGCTCCTACAATGAGCAGTTCCTC. Translated: CAISGGGGSSYNEQFL. The chain has TRBV10-3 and TRBJ2-1; D might be TRBD2 (5 bases). The germline CDR1 and CDR2 sequences are ENHRY and SYGVKD. Trimming left V 4 bases short and J 0 bases short, with 13 bases between. This CDR3 has 16 amino acids.

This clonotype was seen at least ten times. The CDR3 loop is CSARESSGRAGGELFF. In nucleotides, the CDR3 is TGCAGTGCTAGAGAGTCTAGCGGGAGGGCTGGCGGGGAGCTGTTTTTT. The chain carries TRBV20-1 and TRBJ2-2; 12 bases agree with TRBD2. From germline, CDR1 is DFQATT and CDR2 SNEGSKA (reference sequence). After removal of 0 bases from V and 7 bases from J, the junction contained 6 bases not matched to a gene. This CDR3 is built from 16 residues.

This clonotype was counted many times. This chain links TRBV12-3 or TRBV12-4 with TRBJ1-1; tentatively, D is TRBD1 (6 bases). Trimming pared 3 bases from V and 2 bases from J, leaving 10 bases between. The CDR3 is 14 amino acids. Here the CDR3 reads CASSLRGSNTEAFF. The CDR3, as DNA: TGTGCCAGCAGTTTGAGGGGGTCTAACACTGAAGCTTTCTTT.

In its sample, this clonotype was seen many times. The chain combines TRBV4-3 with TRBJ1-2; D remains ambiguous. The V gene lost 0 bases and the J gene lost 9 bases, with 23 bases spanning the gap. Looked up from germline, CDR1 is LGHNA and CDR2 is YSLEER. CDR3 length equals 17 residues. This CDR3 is CASSQEGTVWEGFRYTF. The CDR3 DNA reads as TGCGCCAGCAGCCAAGAGGGAACGGTGTGGGAAGGGTTTCGCTACACCTTC.

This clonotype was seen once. The CDR3 sequence is CASNGAEIRGPGKFF. In DNA form, the CDR3 reads TGCGCCAGCAACGGGGCGGAGATTAGGGGGCCCGGGAAGTTCTTC. The chain links TRBV10-2 to TRBJ2-1; 7 bases line up with TRBD1. CDR1 is WSHSY and CDR2 is SAAADI in the germline V gene. The junction had 20 bases not matched to a gene; V was cut back by 7 bases and J by 14 bases. The CDR3 runs 15 residues.

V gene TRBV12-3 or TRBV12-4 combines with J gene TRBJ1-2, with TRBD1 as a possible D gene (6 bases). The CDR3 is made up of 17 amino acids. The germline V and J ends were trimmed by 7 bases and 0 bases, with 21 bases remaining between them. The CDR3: CASNLTGPTPANYGYTF. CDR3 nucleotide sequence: TGTGCCAGCAACCTGACAGGCCCCACCCCTGCTAACTATGGCTACACCTTC.

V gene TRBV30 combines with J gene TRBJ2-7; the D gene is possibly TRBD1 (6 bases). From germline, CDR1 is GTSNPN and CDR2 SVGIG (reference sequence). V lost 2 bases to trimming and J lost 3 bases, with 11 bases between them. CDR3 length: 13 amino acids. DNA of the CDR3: TGTGCCTGGAGTCTCGGACAGAACTACGAGCAGTACTTC. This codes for CAWSLGQNYEQYF.

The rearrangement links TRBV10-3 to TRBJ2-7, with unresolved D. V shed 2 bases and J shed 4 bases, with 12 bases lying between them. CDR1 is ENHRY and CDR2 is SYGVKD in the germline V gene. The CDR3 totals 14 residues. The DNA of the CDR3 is TGTGCCATCAGTGAGGGCAGGTTGGCTTACGAGCAGTACTTC. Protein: CAISEGRLAYEQYF.

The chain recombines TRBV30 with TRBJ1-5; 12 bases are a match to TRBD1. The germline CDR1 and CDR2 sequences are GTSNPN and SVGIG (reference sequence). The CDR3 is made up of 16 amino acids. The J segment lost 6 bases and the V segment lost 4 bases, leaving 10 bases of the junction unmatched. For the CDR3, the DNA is TGTGCCTGGAAGAGCTTGGGACAGGGGGCCGGTCAGCCCCAGCATTTT. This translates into CAWKSLGQGAGQPQHF. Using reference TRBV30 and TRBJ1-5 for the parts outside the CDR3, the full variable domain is SQTIHQWPATLVQPVGSPLSLECTVEGTSNPNLYWYRQAAGRGLQLLFYSVGIGQISSEVPQNLSASRPQDRQFILSSKKLLLSDSGFYLCAWKSLGQGAGQPQHFGDGTRLSIL.

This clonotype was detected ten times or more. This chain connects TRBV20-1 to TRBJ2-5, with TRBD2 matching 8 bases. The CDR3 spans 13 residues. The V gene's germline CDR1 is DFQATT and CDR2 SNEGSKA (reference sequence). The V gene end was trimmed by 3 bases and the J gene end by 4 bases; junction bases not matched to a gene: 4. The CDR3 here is CSASTGGLETQYF. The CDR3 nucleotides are TGCAGTGCTAGTACGGGAGGGTTAGAGACCCAGTACTTC.

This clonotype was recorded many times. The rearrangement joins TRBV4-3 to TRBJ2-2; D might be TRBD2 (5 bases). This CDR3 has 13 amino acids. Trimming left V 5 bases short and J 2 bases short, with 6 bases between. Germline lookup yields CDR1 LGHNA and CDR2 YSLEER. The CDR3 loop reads CASSDYNTGELFF. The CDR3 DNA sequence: TGCGCCAGCAGCGACTACAACACCGGGGAGCTGTTTTTT.

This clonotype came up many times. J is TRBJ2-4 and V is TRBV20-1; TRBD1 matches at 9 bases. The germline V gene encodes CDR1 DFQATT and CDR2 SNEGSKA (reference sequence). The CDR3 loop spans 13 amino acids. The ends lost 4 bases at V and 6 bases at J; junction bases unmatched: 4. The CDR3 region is CSAIGTGPNIQYF. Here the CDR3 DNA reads TGCAGTGCTATTGGGACAGGGCCAAACATTCAGTACTTC.

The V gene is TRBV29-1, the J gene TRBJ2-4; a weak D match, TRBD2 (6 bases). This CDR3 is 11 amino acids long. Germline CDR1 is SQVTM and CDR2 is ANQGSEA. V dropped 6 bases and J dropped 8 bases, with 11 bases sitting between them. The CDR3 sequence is CSVDREHIQYF. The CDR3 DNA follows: TGCAGCGTGGACCGGGAGCACATTCAGTACTTC.

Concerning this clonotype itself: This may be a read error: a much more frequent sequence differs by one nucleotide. The CDR3 reads CASSIEVGFAFF. The DNA of the CDR3 is TGTGCCAGTAGTATAGAGGTAGGGTTTGCTTTCTTT. The rearrangement joins TRBV19 to TRBJ1-1; D remains unclear. The V gene's germline CDR1 is LNHDA and CDR2 SQIVND (reference sequence). The length of the CDR3 is 12 residues. The V gene lost 0 bases and the J gene lost 11 bases, with 10 bases spanning the gap.

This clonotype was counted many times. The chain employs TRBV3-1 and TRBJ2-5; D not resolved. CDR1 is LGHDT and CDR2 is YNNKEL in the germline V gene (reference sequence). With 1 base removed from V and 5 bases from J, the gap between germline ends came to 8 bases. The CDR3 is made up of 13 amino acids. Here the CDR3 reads CASSQAELETQYF. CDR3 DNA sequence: TGTGCCAGCAGCCAAGCCGAGCTGGAGACCCAGTACTTC.

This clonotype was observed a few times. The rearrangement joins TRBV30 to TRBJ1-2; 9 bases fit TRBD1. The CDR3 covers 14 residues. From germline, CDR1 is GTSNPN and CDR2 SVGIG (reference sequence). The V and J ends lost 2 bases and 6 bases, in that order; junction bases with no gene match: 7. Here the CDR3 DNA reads TGTGCCTGGAGTCACATAACAGGGGGCAATGGCTACACCTTC. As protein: CAWSHITGGNGYTF.

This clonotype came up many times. In DNA, the CDR3 is TGTGCCAGCAGCGGTCCGGGGACAGGGGGATACAATGAGCAGTTCTTC. It translates to CASSGPGTGGYNEQFF. This chain connects TRBV9 to TRBJ2-1; 11 positions match TRBD1. This CDR3 contains 16 residues. CDR1 is SGDLS and CDR2 is YYNGEE in the germline V gene. V lost 3 bases and J lost 4; bases outside the gene matches: 6.

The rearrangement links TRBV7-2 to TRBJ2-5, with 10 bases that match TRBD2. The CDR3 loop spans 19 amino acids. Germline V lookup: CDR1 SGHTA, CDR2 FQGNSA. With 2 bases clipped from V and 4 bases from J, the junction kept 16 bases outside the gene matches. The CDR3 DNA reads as TGTGCCAGCAGCTTATCGCTGGCTAGCGGGAGTGGTCTGGGAGAGACCCAGTACTTC. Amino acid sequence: CASSLSLASGSGLGETQYF. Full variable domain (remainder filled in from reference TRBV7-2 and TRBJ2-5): GAGVSQSPSNKVTEKGKDVELRCDPISGHTALYWYRQSLGQGLEFLIYFQGNSAPDKSGLPSDRFSAERTGGSVSTLTIQRTQQEDSAVYLCASSLSLASGSGLGETQYFGPGTRLLVL.

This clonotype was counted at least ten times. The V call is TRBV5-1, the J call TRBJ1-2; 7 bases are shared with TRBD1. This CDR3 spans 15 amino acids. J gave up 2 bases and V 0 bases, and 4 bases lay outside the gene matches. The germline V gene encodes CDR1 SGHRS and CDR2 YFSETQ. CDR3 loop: CASSLGGTDNYGYTF. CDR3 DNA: TGCGCCAGCAGCTTGGGAGGGACAGACAACTATGGCTACACCTTC.

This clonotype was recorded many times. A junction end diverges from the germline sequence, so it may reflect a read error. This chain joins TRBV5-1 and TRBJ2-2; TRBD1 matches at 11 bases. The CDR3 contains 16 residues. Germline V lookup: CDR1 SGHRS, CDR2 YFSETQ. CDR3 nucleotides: TGCGCCAGCACCTTGGATGGACAGGGGGCCGGCGGGGAGCTGTTTTTT. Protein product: CASTLDGQGAGGELFF. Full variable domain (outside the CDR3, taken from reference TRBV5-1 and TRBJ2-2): KAGVTQTPRYLIKTRGQQVTLSCSPISGHRSVSWYQQTPGQGLQFLFEYFSETQRNKGNFPGRFSGRQFSNSRSEMNVSTLELGDSALYLCASTLDGQGAGGELFFGEGSRLTVL.

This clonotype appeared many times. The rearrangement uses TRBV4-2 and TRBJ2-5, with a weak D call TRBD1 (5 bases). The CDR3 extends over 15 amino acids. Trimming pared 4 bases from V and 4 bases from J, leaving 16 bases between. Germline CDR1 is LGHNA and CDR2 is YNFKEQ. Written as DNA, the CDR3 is TGTGCCAGCAGCCCCTTAGGGGATTCCGTAGAGACCCAGTACTTC. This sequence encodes CASSPLGDSVETQYF.

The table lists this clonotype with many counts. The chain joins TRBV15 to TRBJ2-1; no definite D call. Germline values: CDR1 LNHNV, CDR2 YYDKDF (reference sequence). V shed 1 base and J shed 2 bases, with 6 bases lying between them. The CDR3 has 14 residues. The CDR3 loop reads CATSRGTAYNEQFF. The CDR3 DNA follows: TGTGCCACCAGCAGAGGTACAGCCTACAATGAGCAGTTCTTC.

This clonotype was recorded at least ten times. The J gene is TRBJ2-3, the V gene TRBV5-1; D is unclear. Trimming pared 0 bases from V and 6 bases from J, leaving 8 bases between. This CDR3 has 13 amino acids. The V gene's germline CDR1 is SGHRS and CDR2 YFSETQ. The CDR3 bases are TGCGCCAGCAGCTTGGGACCCCTCGATACGCAGTATTTT. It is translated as CASSLGPLDTQYF.

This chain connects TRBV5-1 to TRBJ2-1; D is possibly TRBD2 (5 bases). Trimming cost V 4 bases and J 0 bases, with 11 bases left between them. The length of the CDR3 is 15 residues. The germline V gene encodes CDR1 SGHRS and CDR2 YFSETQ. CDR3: CASSAGVSSYNEQFF. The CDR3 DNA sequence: TGCGCCAGCAGCGCCGGGGTTAGCTCCTACAATGAGCAGTTCTTC. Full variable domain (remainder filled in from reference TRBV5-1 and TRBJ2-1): KAGVTQTPRYLIKTRGQQVTLSCSPISGHRSVSWYQQTPGQGLQFLFEYFSETQRNKGNFPGRFSGRQFSNSRSEMNVSTLELGDSALYLCASSAGVSSYNEQFFGPGTRLTVL.

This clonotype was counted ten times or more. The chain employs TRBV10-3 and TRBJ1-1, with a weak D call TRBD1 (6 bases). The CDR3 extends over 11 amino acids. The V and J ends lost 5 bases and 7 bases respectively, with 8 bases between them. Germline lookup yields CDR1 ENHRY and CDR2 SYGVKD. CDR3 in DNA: TGTGCCATCAGTCGACAGGATGAAGCTTTCTTT. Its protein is CAISRQDEAFF.

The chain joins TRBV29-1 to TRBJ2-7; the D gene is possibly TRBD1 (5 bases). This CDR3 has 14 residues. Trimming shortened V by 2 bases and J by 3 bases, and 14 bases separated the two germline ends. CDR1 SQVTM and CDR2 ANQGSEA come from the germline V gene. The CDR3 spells CSVEQPEGVYEQYF. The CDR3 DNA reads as TGCAGCGTTGAACAACCCGAAGGGGTCTACGAGCAGTACTTC.

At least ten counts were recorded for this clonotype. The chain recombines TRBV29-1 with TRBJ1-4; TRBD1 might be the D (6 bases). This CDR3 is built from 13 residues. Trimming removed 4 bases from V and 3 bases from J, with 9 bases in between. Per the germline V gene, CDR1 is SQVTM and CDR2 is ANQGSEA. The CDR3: CSVGGRANEKLFF. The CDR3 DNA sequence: TGCAGCGTTGGGGGGCGAGCTAATGAAAAACTGTTTTTT.

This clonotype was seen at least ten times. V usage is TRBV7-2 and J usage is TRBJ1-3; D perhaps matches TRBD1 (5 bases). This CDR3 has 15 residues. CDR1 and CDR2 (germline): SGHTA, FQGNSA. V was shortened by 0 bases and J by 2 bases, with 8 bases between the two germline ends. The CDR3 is CASSLARGTGNTIYF. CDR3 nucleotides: TGTGCCAGCAGCTTAGCTCGGGGGACTGGAAACACCATATATTTT.

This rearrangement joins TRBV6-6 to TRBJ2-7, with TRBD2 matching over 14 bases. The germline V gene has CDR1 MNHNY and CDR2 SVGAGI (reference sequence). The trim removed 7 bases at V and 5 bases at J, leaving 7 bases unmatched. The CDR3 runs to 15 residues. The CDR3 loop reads CASIPRGLAGDEQYF. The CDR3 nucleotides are TGTGCCAGCATTCCTCGGGGACTAGCGGGGGACGAGCAGTACTTC.